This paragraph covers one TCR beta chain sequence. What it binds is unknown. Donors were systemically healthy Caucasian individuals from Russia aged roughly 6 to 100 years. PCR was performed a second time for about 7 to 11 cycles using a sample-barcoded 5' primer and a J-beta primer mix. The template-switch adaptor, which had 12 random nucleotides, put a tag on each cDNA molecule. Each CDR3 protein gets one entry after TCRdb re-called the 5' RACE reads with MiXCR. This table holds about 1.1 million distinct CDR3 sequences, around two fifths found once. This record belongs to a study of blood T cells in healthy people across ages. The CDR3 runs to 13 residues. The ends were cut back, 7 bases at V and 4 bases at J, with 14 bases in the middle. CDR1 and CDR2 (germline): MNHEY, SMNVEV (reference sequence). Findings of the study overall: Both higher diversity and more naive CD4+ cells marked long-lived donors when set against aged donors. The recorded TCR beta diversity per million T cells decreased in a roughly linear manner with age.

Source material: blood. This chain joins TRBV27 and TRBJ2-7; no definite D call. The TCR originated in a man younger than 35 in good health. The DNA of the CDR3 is TGTGCCAGCACCTCTAAGGTGGGTTACGAGCAGTACTTC. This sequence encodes CASTSKVGYEQYF.